This T cell receptor (beta chain) came from a study of identical twins. Whole-study findings and limits: Where beta out-of-frame sequences were concerned, excess twin sharing was weaker. Zero-insertion findings could be partly confounded by invariant cells (MAIT and iNKT cells). Out-of-frame alpha sequences shared by twins were enriched for low generation probability.

Germline loops: CDR1 LNHNV, CDR2 YYDKDF (reference sequence). CDR3 size: 13 residues. The V and J ends lost 0 bases and 5 bases respectively, with 8 bases between them. This clonotype was seen many times. Its matching antigen is unknown. Unique molecular identifiers were present on cDNA, and template switching added a universal primer site. Each CDR3 protein gets one entry after TCRdb re-called the 5' RACE reads with MiXCR. Of about 340,000 distinct CDR3 sequences in the sample, roughly an eighth were seen once. In addition, the sample was reused for a study of yellow fever vaccine responses in identical twins.

The rearrangement joins TRBV15 to TRBJ2-7; D call uncertain. Sequenced: CD8+ T cells sorted from blood. This TCR was recovered from a woman aged 18 to 35 in good health. CDR3 region: CATSRDRTNEQYF. The CDR3 DNA follows: TGTGCCACCAGCAGAGATCGGACCAACGAGCAGTACTTC.